A selection of T cell receptor beta chains follows, all from one sample in a study of cytomegalovirus exposure and HLA in healthy donors. Clones were sequenced by immunoSEQ multiplex PCR, and TCRdb holds only the in-frame ones, with some missing. This table has some 150,000 clones, roughly 80% appearing once. The sample comprised PBMCs. These receptors originate from a woman in her thirties in good health and CMV-seronegative. The CDR3 runs from the conserved cysteine through the conserved F or W.

TRBV28,TRBJ1-1,CASNMGLYTEAFF
TRBV28,TRBJ2-2,CASSSGQVFTGELFF
TRBV29-1,TRBJ2-7,CSVSSTSSGEQYF
TRBV6-6,TRBJ2-1,CASSYGGGVYNEQFF
TRBV30,TRBJ2-7,CAWGGLAGGKTQAYEQYF
TRBV6-1,TRBJ2-1,CASKASGGRSEQFF
TRBV7-3,TRBJ1-2,CASSSPGEPYGYTF
TRBV18,TRBJ2-3,CASSPPWLQRTDTQYF
TRBV11-3,TRBJ2-2,CASSELTNTGELFF
TRBV19,TRBJ1-1,CASRRTGLGTEAFF
TRBV18,TRBJ2-7,CASSPSESYEQYF
TRBV7-2,TRBJ1-1,CASSSQEGTEAFF
TRBV6-6,TRBJ1-5,CASMWSREEDQPQHF
TRBV5-4,TRBJ1-3,CASSSGTAEATIYF
TRBV30,TRBJ2-3,CAWRPGLAGAHGVPDTQYF
TRBV7-9,TRBJ2-5,CASSYGSNREYQETQYF
TRBV5-1,TRBJ2-1,CASSPRPGQGNNEQFF
TRBV15,TRBJ2-1,CATSRSSEISGNEQFF
TRBV2,TRBJ2-7,CASRGTGLNEQYF
TRBV30,TRBJ1-2,CAWSLGQGGGYGYTF
TRBV9,TRBJ2-2,CASSVVGRGELFF
TRBV12-5,TRBJ2-2,CASGGEVGELFF
TRBV5-1,TRBJ2-3,CASSLAGGTMPAGDTQYF
TRBV7-9,TRBJ2-3,CASSARLANEDTQYF
TRBV19,TRBJ1-5,CASSIRGRGQPQHF
TRBV4-1,TRBJ1-4,CASSQDLQGFNEKLFF
TRBV7-3,TRBJ1-6,CASSLDSSSPLHF
TRBV6-5,TRBJ1-4,CASSLLFGGPNEKLFF
TRBV7-3,TRBJ2-7,CASSVAGTELYEQYF
TRBV7-9,TRBJ2-3,CASSSTPSGTTDTQYF
TRBV11-2,TRBJ2-7,CASSTAGAPDEQYF
TRBV5-1,TRBJ2-5,CASSLDQGRQETQYF
TRBV6-5,TRBJ1-1,CASSYWGSLNTEAFF
TRBV6-7,TRBJ2-7,CASPRLSSYEQYF
TRBV19,TRBJ2-7,CASRPNLGQVYEQYF
TRBV11-2,TRBJ2-7,CASSLDLGRRAFEQYF
TRBV20-1,TRBJ2-5,CSARLETQYF
TRBV5-1,TRBJ1-5,CASSLGRGDNQPQHF
TRBV6-1,TRBJ2-7,CASRETGTSYEQYF
TRBV28,TRBJ2-7,CASRWAGGSYEQYF
TRBV4-2,TRBJ1-1,CASSPSRGINTEAFF
TRBV6-6,TRBJ1-3,CASSYSPRQGNTIYF
TRBV27,TRBJ1-2,CASSWGKGYGYTF
TRBV5-4,TRBJ2-1,CASSLGGSSYNEQFF
TRBV6-4,TRBJ1-1,CASSEGGTETEAFF
TRBV4-3,TRBJ1-1,CASSPGRRVDTEAFF
TRBV27,TRBJ1-2,CASSYAGGGYGYTF
TRBV28,TRBJ2-1,CASSWGTGMDNEQFF
TRBV6-1,TRBJ1-2,CASRPGGRVGYTF
TRBV18,TRBJ2-7,CASSPRPSGFSYEQYF
TRBV7-6,TRBJ2-1,CASSLDGYNEQFF
TRBV18,TRBJ2-1,CASSPDLAGVNEQFF